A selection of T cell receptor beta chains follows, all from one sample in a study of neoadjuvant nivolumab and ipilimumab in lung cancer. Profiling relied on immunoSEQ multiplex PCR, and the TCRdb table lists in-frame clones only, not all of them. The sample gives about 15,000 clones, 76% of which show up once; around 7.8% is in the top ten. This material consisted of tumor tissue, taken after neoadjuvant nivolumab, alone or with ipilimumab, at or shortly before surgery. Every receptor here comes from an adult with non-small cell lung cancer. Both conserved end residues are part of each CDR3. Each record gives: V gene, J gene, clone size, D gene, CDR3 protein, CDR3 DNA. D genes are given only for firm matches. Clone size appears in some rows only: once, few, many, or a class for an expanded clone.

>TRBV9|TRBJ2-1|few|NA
CASSVGDEQFF
TGTGCCAGCAGCGTAGGGGATGAGCAGTTCTTC
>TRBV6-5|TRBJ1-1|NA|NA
CASSFSGFGSEAFF
TGTGCCAGCAGTTTCTCGGGGTTCGGGAGTGAAGCTTTCTTT
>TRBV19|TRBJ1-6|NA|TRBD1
CASRAGGLRGSPLHF
TGTGCCAGTAGGGCAGGGGGCCTGAGGGGATCACCCCTCCACTTT
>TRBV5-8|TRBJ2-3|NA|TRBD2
CASSHIAGGPDTQYF
TGTGCCAGCAGTCATATAGCGGGGGGGCCCGATACGCAGTATTTT
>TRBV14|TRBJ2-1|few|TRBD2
CASSQEGVLAGFNEQFF
TGTGCCAGCAGCCAAGAGGGGGTGCTAGCGGGGTTCAATGAGCAGTTCTTC
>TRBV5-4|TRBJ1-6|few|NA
CASSITGYGDSPLHF
TGTGCCAGCAGTATAACAGGGTACGGGGATTCACCCCTCCACTTT
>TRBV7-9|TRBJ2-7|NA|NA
CASSRSAPEQYF
TGTGCCAGCAGCCGCTCCGCACCGGAGCAGTACTTC
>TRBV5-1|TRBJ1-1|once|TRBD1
CASRPGQGTEAFF
TGCGCCAGCAGGCCGGGACAGGGCACTGAAGCTTTCTTT
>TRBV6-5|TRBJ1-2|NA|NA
CASSYSAGSNYGYTF
TGTGCCAGCAGTTACTCGGCCGGTTCTAACTATGGCTACACCTTC
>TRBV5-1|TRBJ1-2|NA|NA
CASSSAAGNYGYTF
TGCGCCAGCAGCTCCGCGGCAGGGAACTATGGCTACACCTTC
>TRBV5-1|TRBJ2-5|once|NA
CASSLDAQETQYF
TGCGCCAGCAGCTTGGATGCTCAAGAGACCCAGTACTTC
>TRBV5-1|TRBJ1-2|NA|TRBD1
CASSEGQGGYGYTF
TGCGCCAGCAGCGAGGGACAGGGAGGGTATGGCTACACCTTC
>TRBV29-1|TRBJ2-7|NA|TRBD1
CSVAETGNEQYF
TGCAGCGTTGCAGAGACAGGGAATGAGCAGTACTTC
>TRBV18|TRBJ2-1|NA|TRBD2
CASSPQRGGSEQFF
TGTGCCAGCTCACCCCAGCGGGGGGGCAGTGAGCAGTTCTTC
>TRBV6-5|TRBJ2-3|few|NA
CASSYTQSTDTQYF
TGTGCCAGCAGTTACACACAGTCCACAGATACGCAGTATTTT
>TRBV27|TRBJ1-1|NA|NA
CASSPADAMNTEAFF
TGTGCCAGCAGCCCTGCCGACGCCATGAACACTGAAGCTTTCTTT
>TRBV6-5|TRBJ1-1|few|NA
CASSHQRNTEAFF
TGTGCCAGCAGTCATCAGAGAAACACTGAAGCTTTCTTT
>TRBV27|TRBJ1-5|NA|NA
CASSLRPGFQPQHF
TGTGCCAGCAGTTTAAGGCCAGGGTTTCAGCCCCAGCATTTT
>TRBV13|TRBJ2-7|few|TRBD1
CASSQGTGTYEQYF
TGTGCCAGCAGTCAGGGGACAGGGACATACGAGCAGTACTTC
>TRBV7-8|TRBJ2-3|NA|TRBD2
CASSMTSGDADTQYF
TGTGCCAGCAGCATGACTAGCGGGGACGCAGATACGCAGTATTTT
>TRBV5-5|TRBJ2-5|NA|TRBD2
CASSTKRDYPRETQYF
TGTGCCAGCAGCACAAAACGGGACTATCCTAGGGAGACCCAGTACTTC
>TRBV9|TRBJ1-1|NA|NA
CASSAGRRLNTEAFF
TGTGCCAGCAGCGCGGGACGGCGGCTGAACACTGAAGCTTTCTTT
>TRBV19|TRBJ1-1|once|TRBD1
CASSLGTGNEAFF
TGTGCCAGTAGTCTCGGGACAGGGAATGAAGCTTTCTTT
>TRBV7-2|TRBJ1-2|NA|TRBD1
CASSLGTGINYGYTF
TGTGCCAGCAGCTTAGGGACAGGGATTAACTATGGCTACACCTTC
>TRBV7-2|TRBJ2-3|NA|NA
CASSLTGGPGSDTQYF
TGTGCCAGCAGCCTCACCGGGGGGCCGGGTTCAGATACGCAGTATTTT
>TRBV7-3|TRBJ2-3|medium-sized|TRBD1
CASSLGQTPSTDTQYF
TGTGCCAGCAGCTTGGGACAGACACCTAGCACAGATACGCAGTATTTT
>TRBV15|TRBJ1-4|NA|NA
CATSRADGTTNEKLFF
TGTGCCACCAGCAGGGCTGACGGTACAACTAATGAAAAACTGTTTTTT
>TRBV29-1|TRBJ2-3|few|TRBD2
CSVPSGGDTQYF
TGCAGCGTCCCCTCGGGAGGTGATACGCAGTATTTT
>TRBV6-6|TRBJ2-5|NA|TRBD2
CASSFQRGQETQYF
TGTGCCAGCAGCTTCCAGCGGGGCCAAGAGACCCAGTACTTC
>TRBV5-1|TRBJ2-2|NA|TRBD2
CASSLVASGAGELFF
TGCGCCAGCAGCTTGGTCGCTAGCGGGGCCGGGGAGCTGTTTTTT
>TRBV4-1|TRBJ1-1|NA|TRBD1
CASSQSTGGNTEAFF
TGCGCCAGCAGCCAATCTACAGGGGGGAACACTGAAGCTTTCTTT
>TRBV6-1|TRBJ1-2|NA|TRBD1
CASTRTGVGYGYTF
TGTGCCAGCACCCGGACAGGGGTCGGCTATGGCTACACCTTC
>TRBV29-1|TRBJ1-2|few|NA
CSVDTGTRGYTF
TGCAGCGTTGATACGGGGACAAGGGGCTACACCTTC
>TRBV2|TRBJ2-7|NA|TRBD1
CASTLGDSTEQYF
TGTGCCAGCACCCTAGGGGACAGCACCGAGCAGTACTTC
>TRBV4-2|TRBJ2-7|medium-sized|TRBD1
CASSRDSYEQYF
TGTGCCAGCAGTCGGGACAGCTACGAGCAGTACTTC
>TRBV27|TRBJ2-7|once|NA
CASSYGQGSNEQYF
TGTGCCAGCAGTTATGGGCAGGGAAGCAACGAGCAGTACTTC
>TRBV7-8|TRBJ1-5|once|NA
CASSSVQGGQPQHF
TGTGCCAGCAGCTCGGTACAGGGAGGTCAGCCCCAGCATTTT
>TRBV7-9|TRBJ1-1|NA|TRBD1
CASSFAGGDEAFF
TGTGCCAGCAGCTTTGCAGGGGGCGATGAAGCTTTCTTT
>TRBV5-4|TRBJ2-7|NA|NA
CASSQGLGVYEQYF
TGTGCCAGCAGCCAAGGGCTGGGAGTCTACGAGCAGTACTTC
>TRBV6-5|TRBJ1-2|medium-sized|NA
CASSPSGRKGYTF
TGTGCCAGCAGTCCGTCGGGGCGGAAAGGCTACACCTTC
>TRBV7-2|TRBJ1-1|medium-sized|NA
CASSLGWYTEAFF
TGTGCCAGCAGCTTAGGGTGGTACACTGAAGCTTTCTTT
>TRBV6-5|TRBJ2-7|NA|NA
CASGRDTTYEQYF
TGTGCCAGCGGCCGGGACACAACCTACGAGCAGTACTTC
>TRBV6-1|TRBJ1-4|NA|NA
CASNPGTTNEKLFF
TGTGCCAGCAATCCAGGGACAACTAATGAAAAACTGTTTTTT
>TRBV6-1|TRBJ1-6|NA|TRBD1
CASRDRGSYNSPLHF
TGTGCCAGCAGGGACAGGGGGTCCTATAATTCACCCCTCCACTTT
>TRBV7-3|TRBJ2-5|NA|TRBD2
CASSQGTSGGAKTQYF
TGTGCCAGCAGCCAAGGGACTAGCGGGGGGGCTAAGACCCAGTACTTC
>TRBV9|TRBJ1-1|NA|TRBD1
CASSEQGVGTEAFF
TGTGCCAGCAGCGAACAGGGGGTGGGCACTGAAGCTTTCTTT